The clone carrying this T cell receptor (beta chain) was seen more than once but under ten times. The antigen is not known. V was clipped by 3 bases and J by 5 bases; unmatched bases: 7. Germline loops: CDR1 GTSNPN, CDR2 SVGIG (reference sequence). The length of the CDR3 is 15 residues. One entry per CDR3 protein results from TCRdb running MiXCR on the 5' RACE reads. The repertoire holds approximately 220,000 distinct CDR3 sequences, with approximately 10% as singletons. The record originates from a study of CD8 T cells in ankylosing spondylitis. Study results and limitations: CD8+ cells made up the disease-linked clones, which were relatively rare in peripheral blood. It was reported that disease-linked clones were significantly enriched in matched ankylosing spondylitis synovial fluid. A TCR beta motif made of fewer than 10 highly homologous variants seemed typical of ankylosing spondylitis blood. Prior literature has documented some motif variants in synovial fluid and blood from reactive arthritis.

The source material was blood, either unsorted or a sorted T cell fraction (not recorded which). The chain employs TRBV30 and TRBJ1-5; 10 nucleotides agree with TRBD1. This clonotype originated in a male donor with ankylosing spondylitis or in good health (not recorded which). The CDR3 DNA follows: TGTGCCTGGAGGAGAACGGGACAGGGGTATCAGCCCCAGCATTTT. This translates into CAWRRTGQGYQPQHF.